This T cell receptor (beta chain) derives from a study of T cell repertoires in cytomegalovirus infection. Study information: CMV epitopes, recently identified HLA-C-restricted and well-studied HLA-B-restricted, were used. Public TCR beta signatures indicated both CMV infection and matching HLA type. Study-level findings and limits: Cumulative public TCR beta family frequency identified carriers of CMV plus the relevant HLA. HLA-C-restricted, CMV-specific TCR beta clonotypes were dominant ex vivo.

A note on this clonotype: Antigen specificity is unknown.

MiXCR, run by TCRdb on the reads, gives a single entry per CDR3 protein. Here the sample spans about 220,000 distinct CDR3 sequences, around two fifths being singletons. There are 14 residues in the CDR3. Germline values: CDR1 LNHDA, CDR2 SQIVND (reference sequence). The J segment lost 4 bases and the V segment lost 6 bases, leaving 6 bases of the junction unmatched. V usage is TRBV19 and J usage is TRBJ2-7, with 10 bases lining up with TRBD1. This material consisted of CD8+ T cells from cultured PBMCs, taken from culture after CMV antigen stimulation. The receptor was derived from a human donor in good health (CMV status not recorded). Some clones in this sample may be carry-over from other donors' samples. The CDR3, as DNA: TGTGCCAGTAGCCGGGGACAGGGGATATACGAGCAGTACTTC. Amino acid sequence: CASSRGQGIYEQYF.